This entry describes one T cell receptor beta chain. Its antigen remains unidentified. The data stem from a study of shared clonotypes between healthy human individuals. Original analysis: ImmunoSEQ sequences covered only the junction and lacked quality scores; filtering therefore differed. The method was immunoSEQ multiplex PCR; TCRdb's version includes in-frame clones alone and lacks a portion of them. The V and J calls and clone size are taken from that table; D and trimming were inferred from the DNA. Altogether roughly 550,000 clones are present, over 95% being singletons, with the ten largest covering about 0.11%. CD45RO-negative CD8 cells positively selected for CCR7 made up the naive population, which excluded terminally differentiated effector memory CD45RA+ cells. Regarding the study as a whole: A handful of donors had approximately 4.6% of their naive CD4 clonotypes in common.

What was sequenced was naive CD8+ T cells sorted from blood. The clonotype was recovered from a woman under 40 in good health.

The CDR3 bases are TGCGCCAGCAGCTTAGTCTTAGTGGCGGGGGCGCGGGTCCACAATGAGCAGTTCTTC. This codes for CASSLVLVAGARVHNEQFF. The V gene is TRBV5-1, the J gene TRBJ2-1; D is possibly TRBD2 (7 bases). Germline CDR1 reads SGHRS; CDR2 reads YFSETQ. V was trimmed by 2 bases and J by 5 bases, leaving 26 bases between them. CDR3 length: 19 residues.